This TCR beta chain was found in a study of T cells after yellow fever vaccination. Broader study findings: There was a small share of clonotypes that showed up in both the CD4 and CD8 compartments. It was a weaker secondary response, yet one that peaked faster, at day 5 versus 15.

TCRdb passed the 5' RACE reads through MiXCR, listing each CDR3 protein once. The sample has some 240,000 distinct CDR3 sequences, roughly 5.6% seen once. With regard to this clonotype: The antigen is undetermined.

V was pared by 3 bases and J by 8 bases, with 16 bases between. The germline V gene encodes CDR1 GTSNPN and CDR2 SVGIG (reference sequence). The CDR3 is 13 residues long. The sample was CD4+ T cells sorted from PBMCs, taken on the day of the yellow fever booster vaccination. The chain has TRBV30 and TRBJ1-2; D is possibly TRBD1 (6 bases). This receptor was taken from a man between 18 and 35 years old who received the YFV17D yellow fever vaccine. The CDR3 loop is CAWSPDAGEGYTF. The CDR3 DNA reads as TGTGCCTGGAGCCCGGACGCAGGGGAGGGCTACACCTTC.